This T cell receptor (beta chain) was captured in a study of blood T cell repertoires in COVID-19. Across the whole study: The United States, Italy and Spain were the sources of the acute and convalescent COVID-19 samples.

This clone was counted once. There are 19 residues in the CDR3. Trimming took 2 bases from V and 2 from J; bases not matched to a gene: 13. Per germline, CDR1 MNHGY and CDR2 SVAAGI. Per the original methods: Amplification of reference gene primers provided the estimated nucleated cell counts. The protocol was immunoSEQ multiplex PCR, while the TCRdb copy is restricted to in-frame clones and leaves out a portion. The DNA was the basis for D and trimming; V, J and clone size are from that table. The table lists around 330,000 clones, about nine tenths of them singletons. The cohort comprised adults aged 18 to 89 years residing in around 25 US areas. Resolution of symptoms, clearance, or two negative PCRs was present in recovered Cohort 3 donors.

This clonotype was obtained from a woman under 30 who had recovered from COVID-19. The gene calls are TRBV6-9 and TRBJ2-1; 9 bases match TRBD1. Input material: PBMCs or T cells enriched from blood (not recorded which). Here the CDR3 reads CASSYAPGTGSCPYNEQFF. DNA of the CDR3: TGTGCCAGCAGTTATGCTCCCGGGACAGGGAGTTGCCCCTACAATGAGCAGTTCTTC.